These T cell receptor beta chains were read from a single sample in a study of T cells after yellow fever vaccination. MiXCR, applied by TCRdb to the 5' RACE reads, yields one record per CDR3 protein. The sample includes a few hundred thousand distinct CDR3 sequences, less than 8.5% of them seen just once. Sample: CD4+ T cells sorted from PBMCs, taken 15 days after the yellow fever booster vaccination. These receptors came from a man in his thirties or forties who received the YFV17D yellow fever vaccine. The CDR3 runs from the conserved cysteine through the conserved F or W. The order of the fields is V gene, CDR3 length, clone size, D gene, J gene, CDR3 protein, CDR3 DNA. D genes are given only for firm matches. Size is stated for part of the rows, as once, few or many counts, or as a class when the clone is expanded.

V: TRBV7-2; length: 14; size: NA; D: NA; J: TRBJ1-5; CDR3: CASSSGGSNQPQHF; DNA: TGTGCCAGCAGCTCAGGAGGCAGCAATCAGCCCCAGCATTTT
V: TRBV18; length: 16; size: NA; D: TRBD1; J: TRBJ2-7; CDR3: CASSPGTGGQSYEQYF; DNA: TGTGCCAGCTCACCGGGGACAGGGGGCCAATCCTACGAGCAGTACTTC
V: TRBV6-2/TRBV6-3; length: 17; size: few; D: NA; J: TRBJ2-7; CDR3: CASSYMPGPGWAYEQYF; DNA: TGTGCCAGCAGTTACATGCCGGGTCCCGGCTGGGCCTACGAGCAGTACTTC
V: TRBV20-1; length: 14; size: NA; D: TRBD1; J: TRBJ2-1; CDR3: CSATQGAGIREQFF; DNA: TGCAGTGCTACGCAGGGGGCAGGGATACGGGAGCAGTTCTTC
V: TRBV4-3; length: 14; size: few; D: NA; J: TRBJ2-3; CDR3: CASSQDIPENTQYF; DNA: TGCGCCAGCAGCCAAGATATTCCCGAGAATACGCAGTATTTT
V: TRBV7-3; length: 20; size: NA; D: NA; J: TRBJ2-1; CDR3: CASSTYYATSGTLLHNEQFF; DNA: TGTGCCAGCAGCACTTATTACGCCACCTCCGGGACCTTACTCCACAATGAGCAGTTCTTC
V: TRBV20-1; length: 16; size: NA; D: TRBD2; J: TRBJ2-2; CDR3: CSATATSGRRGGELFF; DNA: TGCAGTGCTACCGCAACTAGCGGGAGGCGAGGCGGGGAGCTGTTTTTT
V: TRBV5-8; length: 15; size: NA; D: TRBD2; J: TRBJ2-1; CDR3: CASSSSGRDFRKQFF; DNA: TGTGCCAGCAGCAGCAGCGGGAGGGACTTCAGGAAGCAGTTCTTC
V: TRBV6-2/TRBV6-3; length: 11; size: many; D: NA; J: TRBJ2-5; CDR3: CASSYRETQYF; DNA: TGTGCCAGCAGTTACAGAGAGACCCAGTACTTC
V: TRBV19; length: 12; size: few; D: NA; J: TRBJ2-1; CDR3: CAIGIFPNEQFF; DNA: TGTGCCATCGGGATTTTTCCCAATGAGCAGTTCTTC
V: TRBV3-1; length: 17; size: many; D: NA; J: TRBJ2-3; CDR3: CASSQESAVRWGDTQYF; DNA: TGTGCCAGCAGCCAAGAGTCCGCAGTCCGCTGGGGAGATACGCAGTATTTT
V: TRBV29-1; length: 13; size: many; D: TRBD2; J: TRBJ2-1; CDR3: CSVERGSGGEQFF; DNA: TGCAGCGTGGAGCGGGGGAGTGGCGGTGAGCAGTTCTTC
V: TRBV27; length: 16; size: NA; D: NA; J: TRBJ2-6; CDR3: CASSWGGNSGANVLTF; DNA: TGTGCCAGCAGTTGGGGGGGCAACTCTGGGGCCAACGTCCTGACTTTC
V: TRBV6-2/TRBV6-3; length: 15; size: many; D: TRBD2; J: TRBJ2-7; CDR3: CASRFLAGASYEQYF; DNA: TGTGCCAGCAGATTCCTAGCGGGAGCCTCCTACGAGCAGTACTTC
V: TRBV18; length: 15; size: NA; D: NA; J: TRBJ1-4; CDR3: CASSPPVGENEKLFF; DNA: TGTGCCAGCTCACCACCGGTCGGCGAAAATGAAAAACTGTTTTTT
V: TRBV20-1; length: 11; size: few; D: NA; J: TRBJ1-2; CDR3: CSAVEPYGYTF; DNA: TGCAGTGCCGTTGAGCCCTATGGCTACACCTTC
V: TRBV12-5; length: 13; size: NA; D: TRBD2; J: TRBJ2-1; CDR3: CASGLAGGNEQFF; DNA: TGTGCTAGTGGACTAGCGGGAGGAAATGAGCAGTTCTTC
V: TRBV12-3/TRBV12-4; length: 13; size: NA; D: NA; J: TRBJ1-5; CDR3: CASSYGPNQPQHF; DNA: TGTGCCAGCAGTTACGGTCCCAATCAGCCCCAGCATTTT
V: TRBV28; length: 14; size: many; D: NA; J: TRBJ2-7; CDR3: CASSIPGTTYEQYF; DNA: TGTGCCAGCAGTATTCCCGGGACAACCTACGAGCAGTACTTC
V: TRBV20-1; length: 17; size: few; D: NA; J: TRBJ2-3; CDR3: CCARDPLAGTGGNTQYF; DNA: TGCTGTGCTAGAGATCCCCTAGCGGGGACAGGAGGGAATACGCAGTATTTT
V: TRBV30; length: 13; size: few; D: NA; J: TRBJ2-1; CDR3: CAFEQGSNNEQFF; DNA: TGTGCCTTCGAACAGGGTTCTAACAATGAGCAGTTCTTC
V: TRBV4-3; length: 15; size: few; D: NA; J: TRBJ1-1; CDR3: CASSQRYGQTFEAFF; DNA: TGCGCCAGCAGCCAACGATACGGACAGACCTTTGAAGCTTTCTTT
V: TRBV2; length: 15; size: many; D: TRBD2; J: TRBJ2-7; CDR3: CASGRLAGGPGEQYF; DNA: TGTGCCAGCGGCCGATTAGCGGGAGGGCCGGGCGAGCAGTACTTC
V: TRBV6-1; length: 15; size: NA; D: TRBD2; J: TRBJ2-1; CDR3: CASRRGTSANNEQFF; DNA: TGTGCCAGCAGGCGCGGGACTAGCGCAAACAATGAGCAGTTCTTC
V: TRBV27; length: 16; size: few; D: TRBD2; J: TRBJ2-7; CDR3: CASSSARSGRWYEQYF; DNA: TGTGCCAGCAGTTCTGCGCGTAGCGGGAGGTGGTACGAGCAGTACTTC
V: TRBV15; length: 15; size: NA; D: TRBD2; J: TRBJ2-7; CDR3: CATSTETSGIYEQYF; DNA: TGTGCCACCAGCACCGAGACTAGCGGGATCTACGAGCAGTACTTC
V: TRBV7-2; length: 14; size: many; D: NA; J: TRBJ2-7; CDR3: CASSRGMVPYEQYF; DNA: TGTGCCAGCAGCCGAGGTATGGTCCCCTACGAGCAGTACTTC
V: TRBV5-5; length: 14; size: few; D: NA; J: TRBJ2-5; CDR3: CASSFNRASETQYF; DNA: TGTGCCAGCAGCTTCAACAGGGCCTCGGAGACCCAGTACTTC
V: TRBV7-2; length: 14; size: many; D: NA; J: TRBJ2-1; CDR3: CASGLVQSYNEQFF; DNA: TGTGCCAGCGGGTTAGTCCAATCCTACAATGAGCAGTTCTTC
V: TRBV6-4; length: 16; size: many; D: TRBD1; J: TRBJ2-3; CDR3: CASSKTATGVWDTQYF; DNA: TGTGCCAGCAGTAAGACAGCGACAGGGGTATGGGATACGCAGTATTTT
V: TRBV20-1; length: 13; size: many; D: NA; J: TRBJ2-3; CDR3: CSASTGYTDTQYF; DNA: TGCAGTGCTTCTACAGGGTACACAGATACGCAGTATTTT
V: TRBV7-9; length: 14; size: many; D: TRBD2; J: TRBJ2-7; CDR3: CASRPSGSGYEQYF; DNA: TGTGCCAGCAGGCCTAGCGGGAGTGGCTACGAGCAGTACTTC
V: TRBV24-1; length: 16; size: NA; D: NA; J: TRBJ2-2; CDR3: CATSGGHRRDTGELFF; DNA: TGTGCCACCAGTGGCGGGCACAGGAGAGACACCGGGGAGCTGTTTTTT
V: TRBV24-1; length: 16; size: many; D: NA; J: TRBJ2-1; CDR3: CATSDQGRHPYNEQFF; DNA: TGTGCCACCAGTGACCAGGGCCGGCACCCTTACAATGAGCAGTTCTTC
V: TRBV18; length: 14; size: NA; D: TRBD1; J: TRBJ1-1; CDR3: CASSPQGAATEAFF; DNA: TGTGCCAGCTCACCTCAGGGGGCGGCCACTGAAGCTTTCTTT
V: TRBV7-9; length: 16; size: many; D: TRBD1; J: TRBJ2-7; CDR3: CASSFIRGQGGTEQYF; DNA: TGTGCCAGCAGCTTTATACGAGGACAGGGAGGAACCGAGCAGTACTTC
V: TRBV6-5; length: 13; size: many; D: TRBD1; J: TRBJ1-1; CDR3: CASSLTGRTEAFF; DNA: TGTGCCAGCAGTTTGACAGGGCGTACTGAAGCTTTCTTT